The 24 T cell receptor beta chains listed next were all sequenced from one sample in a study of cytomegalovirus exposure and HLA in healthy donors. PCR employed 60 Vbeta and 13 Jbeta primers. The method was immunoSEQ multiplex PCR; TCRdb's version includes in-frame clones alone and lacks a portion of them. The sample data list tens of thousands of clones. The specimen was PBMCs. The receptors shown here come from a female donor in good health and CMV-seronegative.

CDR3 in amino acids: CASRPRQGAYEQYF. The CDR3 nucleotides are TGTGCCAGCAGGCCCCGACAGGGGGCCTACGAGCAGTACTTC. The J gene is TRBJ2-7, the V gene TRBV5-8; 9 bases map to TRBD1. The CDR3 totals 14 residues. With 5 bases clipped from V and 2 bases from J, the junction kept 5 bases outside the gene matches. Germline values: CDR1 SGHTS, CDR2 YDEGEE.

V is TRBV7-2 and J is TRBJ2-3, with 15 bases that match TRBD2. Per germline, CDR1 SGHTA and CDR2 FQGNSA. The ends lost 1 base at V and 9 bases at J; junction bases unmatched: 2. The CDR3 is made up of 15 amino acids. The CDR3 nucleotides are TGTGCCAGCAGCTTAGGAGGGACTAGCGGGGGGACGCAGTATTTT. Residues: CASSLGGTSGGTQYF.

The chain has TRBV5-1 and TRBJ2-5; perhaps TRBD1 as D (6 bases). The germline V gene encodes CDR1 SGHRS and CDR2 YFSETQ. The V end was cut by 4 bases, the J end by 5 bases, with 12 bases between. CDR3 length: 13 residues. The CDR3 nucleotides read TGCGCCAGCAGCCTCCGACAGGAGGAGACCCAGTACTTC. Residues: CASSLRQEETQYF.

This chain connects TRBV10-2 to TRBJ1-6; no definite D call. CDR3 length: 16 residues. Germline values: CDR1 WSHSY, CDR2 SAAADI. Trimming pared 8 bases from V and 0 bases from J, leaving 14 bases between. The CDR3 coding sequence is TGCGCCAGCGCCCGGGGAACGAGCTCCTATAATTCACCCCTCCACTTT. It encodes CASARGTSSYNSPLHF.

V usage is TRBV7-2 and J usage is TRBJ2-2, with D unclear. The germline CDR1 and CDR2 sequences are SGHTA and FQGNSA. The V end was cut by 5 bases, the J end by 0 bases, with 10 bases between. The length of the CDR3 is 15 residues. The CDR3: CASSLLPANTGELFF. In DNA, the CDR3 is TGTGCCAGCAGCCTGCTTCCAGCGAACACCGGGGAGCTGTTTTTT.

The chain joins TRBV30 to TRBJ2-2; 7 bases map to TRBD2. CDR1 and CDR2 from the germline V gene are GTSNPN and SVGIG (reference sequence). The CDR3 extends over 12 amino acids. V was clipped by 2 bases and J by 8 bases; unmatched bases: 2. In nucleotides, the CDR3 is TGTGCCTGGAGTCAGGGAGGGGGGGAGCTGTTTTTT. Its translation: CAWSQGGGELFF.

The V gene is TRBV18, the J gene TRBJ2-5, with TRBD2 matching 7 bases. V was clipped by 1 base and J by 5 bases; unmatched bases: 7. This CDR3 is 15 amino acids long. The germline CDR1 and CDR2 sequences are KGHSH and LQKENI. This chain's CDR3 is CASSPLGTNIETQYF. The CDR3, as DNA: TGTGCCAGCTCACCACTCGGGACTAATATTGAGACCCAGTACTTC.

V gene TRBV11-3 combines with J gene TRBJ1-6, with a weak D call TRBD1 (5 bases). This CDR3 region has 17 residues. The germline gives CDR1 SGHNT, CDR2 YENEEA. The V gene lost 1 base and the J gene lost 0 bases, with 10 bases spanning the gap. The CDR3 loop reads CASSLGGDVSYNSPLHF. The CDR3 bases are TGTGCCAGCAGCTTAGGGGGGGACGTCTCCTATAATTCACCCCTCCACTTT.

The chain uses TRBV6-4 and TRBJ2-2; 8 bases match TRBD1. From germline, CDR1 is MRHNA and CDR2 SNTAGT. The CDR3 consists of 15 residues. Trimming at V came to 8 bases and at J to 1 base, leaving 6 bases not matched to a gene. As DNA, the CDR3 is TGTGCCAGCTCACCGGGACAGGTGAACACCGGGGAGCTGTTTTTT. Encoded protein: CASSPGQVNTGELFF.

V gene TRBV28 combines with J gene TRBJ1-1; D is ambiguous. In germline, CDR1 is MDHEN, CDR2 SYDVKM. V lost 5 bases and J 0 bases, leaving 13 bases between the germline ends. There are 15 residues in the CDR3. The CDR3 region is CASSPWSPVNTEAFF. CDR3 sequence (DNA): TGTGCCAGCAGTCCATGGTCCCCAGTGAACACTGAAGCTTTCTTT. Supplemented by reference TRBV28 and TRBJ1-1, the full variable domain reads DVKVTQSSRYLVKRTGEKVFLECVQDMDHENMFWYRQDPGLGLRLIYFSYDVKMKEKGDIPEGYSVSREKKERFSLILESASTNQTSMYLCASSPWSPVNTEAFFGQGTRLTVV.

The chain combines TRBV18 with TRBJ2-4; 8 bases agree with TRBD1. The V gene end was trimmed by 5 bases and the J gene end by 9 bases; junction bases not matched to a gene: 9. The CDR3 covers 14 residues. Germline lookup yields CDR1 KGHSH and CDR2 LQKENI. CDR3 nucleotide sequence: TGTGCCAGCTCAGCCTCCGGACAGGGCGGCATTCAGTACTTC. Translating gives CASSASGQGGIQYF.

The CDR3 DNA reads as TGTGCCAGCAGTTCCGGGACAGTTAATTCACCCCTCCACTTT. Translating it yields CASSSGTVNSPLHF. This sequence joins TRBV28 and TRBJ1-6, with TRBD1 matching 7 bases. Germline lookup yields CDR1 MDHEN and CDR2 SYDVKM. Unmatched junction bases numbered 3, after V lost 4 bases and J lost 6 bases. The CDR3 runs to 14 residues.

The chain is built from TRBV7-6 and TRBJ2-3; 14 bases are shared with TRBD2. The CDR3 is 17 amino acids. In germline, CDR1 is SGHVS, CDR2 FNYEAQ. V lost 2 bases and J lost 6; bases outside the gene matches: 7. CDR3 DNA sequence: TGTGCCAGCAGCTTATGGACTAGCGGGGGGAACGGTGATACGCAGTATTTT. It codes for CASSLWTSGGNGDTQYF.

The chain uses TRBV7-7 and TRBJ1-1, with 10 bases that match TRBD1. Trimming removed 6 bases from V and 11 bases from J; junction bases left unmatched: 15. Germline V CDR1 and CDR2: SSHAT, FNYEAQ (reference sequence). The CDR3 consists of 15 residues. The CDR3 DNA reads TGTGCCAGCAGTTTACCGGGACAGGGGCTAATTCGGGCTTTCTTT. As protein: CASSLPGQGLIRAFF.

The V and J genes are TRBV25-1 and TRBJ2-7; tentatively, D is TRBD2 (6 bases). Germline-derived CDR1 and CDR2 are MGHDK and SYGVNS. The CDR3 totals 14 residues. The germline V and J ends were trimmed by 5 bases and 3 bases, with 14 bases remaining between them. CDR3 bases: TGTGCCAGCAGTTGGGGGGAGGTAGTCTACGAGCAGTACTTC. It codes for CASSWGEVVYEQYF.

V gene TRBV11-1 combines with J gene TRBJ1-1; maybe TRBD1 (5 bases). Germline V gene data show CDR1 as SGHAT and CDR2 as FQDESV (reference sequence). The V and J ends lost 4 bases and 5 bases respectively, with 17 bases between them. There are 15 residues in the CDR3. The CDR3 nucleotides read TGTGCCAGCAGCTCACAGGTCGTAGGTAGGACTGAAGCTTTCTTT. It codes for CASSSQVVGRTEAFF.

The chain uses TRBV6-6 and TRBJ2-7, with no clear D. CDR1 MNHNY and CDR2 SVGAGI come from the germline V gene (reference sequence). The CDR3 spans 12 residues. Trimming took off 6 bases at V and 5 bases at J, with 11 bases between the two ends. In DNA form, the CDR3 reads TGTGCCAGCAGCTCTGCGAGCAACGAGCAGTACTTC. This gives the protein CASSSASNEQYF.

The genes are TRBV28 and TRBJ2-2; TRBD1 matches at 7 bases. This CDR3 region has 14 residues. With V trimmed by 3 bases and J by 7 bases, 5 bases remained unmatched. Per the germline V gene, CDR1 is MDHEN and CDR2 is SYDVKM. As DNA, the CDR3 is TGTGCCAGCAGTTTGCATGGGACAGTCGGGGAGCTGTTTTTT. It yields the protein CASSLHGTVGELFF.

The genes are TRBV5-1 and TRBJ1-6; 7 nucleotides match TRBD1. J was trimmed by 4 bases and V by 4 bases; bases with no gene match: 8. CDR3 length equals 16 residues. Per the germline V gene, CDR1 is SGHRS and CDR2 is YFSETQ. CDR3 sequence: CASSASRDSYNSPLHF. CDR3 in DNA: TGCGCCAGCAGCGCCAGCCGGGACAGTTATAATTCACCCCTCCACTTT.

This CDR3 reads CASSLDLELRSHEQFF. The CDR3 nucleotides read TGTGCCAGCAGCTTAGATCTGGAACTCAGGTCCCATGAGCAGTTCTTC. This chain joins TRBV11-3 and TRBJ2-1; D gene ambiguous. The CDR3 runs 16 residues. V lost 0 bases and J lost 8, with 17 bases in between. Germline CDR1 and CDR2: SGHNT and YENEEA.

The chain uses TRBV11-2 and TRBJ2-7, with TRBD1 matching 7 bases. Germline loops: CDR1 SGHAT, CDR2 FQNNGV. With 5 bases clipped from V and 1 base from J, the junction kept 14 bases outside the gene matches. The CDR3 is 17 residues long. CDR3 nucleotides: TGTGCCAGCAGCCTCTCCGCCGGGACAGAGAGTTCCTACGAGCAGTACTTC. Translating it yields CASSLSAGTESSYEQYF.

V gene TRBV4-3 combines with J gene TRBJ2-2; weak D call: TRBD1 (6 bases). The CDR3 contains 16 residues. CDR1 is LGHNA and CDR2 is YSLEER in the germline V gene. V was shortened by 7 bases and J by 3 bases, with 18 bases between the two germline ends. In DNA form, the CDR3 reads TGCGCCAGCACCAATACAGGGTCGCGATACACCGGGGAGCTGTTTTTT. This translates into CASTNTGSRYTGELFF.

This CDR3 is CASSVLGGEVEKLFF. The CDR3 nucleotides are TGTGCCAGCAGTGTCCTGGGGGGGGAAGTTGAAAAACTGTTTTTT. The rearrangement links TRBV28 to TRBJ1-4; maybe TRBD1 (5 bases). Germline CDR1 and CDR2: MDHEN and SYDVKM. The germline V and J ends were trimmed by 5 bases and 7 bases, with 17 bases remaining between them. This CDR3 comprises 15 residues.

The chain links TRBV6-5 to TRBJ2-7; 8 nucleotides agree with TRBD2. The CDR3 spans 15 residues. V lost 6 bases to trimming and J lost 1 base; unmatched junction nucleotides: 8. Germline assignment: CDR1 MNHEY and CDR2 SVGAGI. CDR3 coding DNA: TGTGCCAGCAGCTCGCCTACTAGCGGTTCCTACGAGCAGTACTTC. Its protein product is CASSSPTSGSYEQYF.